This T cell receptor beta chain was profiled in a study of OX40 agonist ivuxolimab in advanced cancers. Study-level background: The costimulatory receptor OX40 (CD134) was targeted by ivuxolimab, a fully human IgG2 agonistic monoclonal antibody. Intravenous ivuxolimab was administered to patients every 2 weeks at six dose levels: 0.01, 0.1, 0.3, 1.5, 3 and 10 mg/kg. Of the 50 or so patients in dose escalation, some 20 had hepatocellular carcinoma, about 15 had melanoma, 9 had renal cell carcinoma and 9 had head and neck cancer. In the dose-escalation cohort, 70% to 85% of patients were male, and the mean age was approximately 60 years, with a range of 23 to 79. Patients were allowed to have had prior anti-PD-1, anti-PD-L1 or anti-CTLA-4 therapy, and less than 45% of the dose-escalation patients had previously received checkpoint inhibitors. Three dose-escalation patients achieved partial responses, one with hepatocellular carcinoma and two with cutaneous melanoma. Peripheral TCRbeta sequencing aimed to test whether ivuxolimab altered TCR sequence diversity and caused clonal T-cell expansion. The paper describes the monotherapy dose-escalation part (N = 52 patients) of the phase I trial of ivuxolimab. Broad study findings and their caveats: In the 0.1-3.0 mg/kg groups, partial responders were among the patients with the lowest normalized peripheral clonal expansion, particularly in CD8+ T cells. Antigen specificity was not determined for the clonally expanded peripheral T cells. Low levels of normalized T-cell clonal expansion were also shown by some nonresponding patients. At doses of 0.1 to 3.0 mg/kg, clonal expansion of both CD4+ and CD8+ T cells in blood was seen between baseline and week 6. After ivuxolimab, CD8+ T cells had more expanded clones than CD4+ T cells on average.

Compared with germline, V lacks 4 bases and J lacks 4 bases; bases without a gene match: 5. From cysteine to phenylalanine, the CDR3 is 15 amino acids long. The read is trimmed to its CDR3 DNA, 45 bases read in frame from base 1. Reading the germline V gene (reference sequence) gives CDR1 SGHNT and CDR2 YYREEE. Genomic DNA was extracted from sorted cells for sequencing of the TCRbeta CDR3 region. The immunoSEQ Assay was used to sequence the TCRbeta CDR3 regions. TCRdb took this table from immuneACCESS and kept in-frame rearrangements with V and J called. Such tables lack part of the clones; where checked against another copy, unresolved V genes explain under half of the gap, and the rest is unexplained. The sample profile shows roughly 77,000 clones; 81% of them were found once. The ten most abundant clones make up 3.5% to 6% of the sample. Patients with autoimmune disease history or receiving systemic immunosuppression were excluded from the trial. In every dose cohort, peripheral blood was drawn for TCR sequencing at baseline, cycle 4 day 1, and cycle 7 day 1. Samples were obtained from an open-label, multicenter, first-in-human phase I dose-escalation trial of ivuxolimab. Adults with locally advanced or metastatic melanoma, renal cell carcinoma, hepatocellular carcinoma or head and neck squamous cell carcinoma were enrolled in the trial. Before TCR sequencing, CD4+ and CD8+ T cells were separately sorted from peripheral blood.

Details on this clone: Its antigen remains unidentified. No qualities accompany the bases; no much larger clone lies one base away.

The clonotype originates from an adult with an advanced solid tumor such as melanoma, head and neck, liver or kidney cancer. The chain uses TRBV5-4 and TRBJ2-1, and 10 bases in between align with TRBD2. The specimen was CD4+ or CD8+ T cells sorted from blood, collected in a trial of the OX40 agonist ivuxolimab. The sequenced DNA: TGTGCCAGCAGCGGCCAACTAGCGGGGTACAATGAGCAGTTCTTC. Its protein reads: CASSGQLAGYNEQFF.